Below, 27 T cell receptor beta chains from the same sample are listed, as sequenced in a study of technical replicates of blood from a few donors. Data came from immunoSEQ multiplex PCR; TCRdb stores just in-frame clones and leaves some out. The repertoire holds approximately 70,000 clones, with roughly 92% as singletons. Sequenced sample: T cells isolated from PBMCs. The receptors originated from a human donor in good health.

The chain employs TRBV9 and TRBJ1-3; D possibly corresponds to TRBD1 (5 bases). The germline V and J ends were trimmed by 0 bases and 4 bases, with 11 bases remaining between them. CDR3 length: 15 residues. Germline V gene data show CDR1 as SGDLS and CDR2 as YYNGEE. This CDR3 is CASSVDQGTGNTIYF. The CDR3 DNA sequence: TGTGCCAGCAGCGTAGATCAGGGTACCGGAAACACCATATATTTT.

The rearrangement uses TRBV7-2 and TRBJ1-1, with D maybe TRBD1 (6 bases). Germline V gives CDR1 SGHTA, CDR2 FQGNSA. V was cut by 2 bases and J by 5 bases, with 12 bases left in between. This CDR3 region has 14 residues. DNA for the CDR3: TGTGCCAGCAGCTTAATGGGGGCTGGGACTGAAGCTTTCTTT. Translation gives CASSLMGAGTEAFF. The entire variable domain, with the rest obtained from reference TRBV7-2 and TRBJ1-1, is as follows: GAGVSQSPSNKVTEKGKDVELRCDPISGHTALYWYRQSLGQGLEFLIYFQGNSAPDKSGLPSDRFSAERTGGSVSTLTIQRTQQEDSAVYLCASSLMGAGTEAFFGQGTRLTVV.

The rearrangement uses TRBV7-2 and TRBJ2-1; 7 bases are shared with TRBD2. The CDR3 length is 14 residues. V lost 4 bases to trimming and J lost 10 bases; unmatched junction nucleotides: 10. The V gene's germline CDR1 is SGHTA and CDR2 FQGNSA. CDR3 bases: TGTGCCAGCAGCTCACAAACTAGCGTAGGGGAGCAGTTCTTC. Protein sequence: CASSSQTSVGEQFF. Full variable domain (outside the CDR3, taken from reference TRBV7-2 and TRBJ2-1): GAGVSQSPSNKVTEKGKDVELRCDPISGHTALYWYRQSLGQGLEFLIYFQGNSAPDKSGLPSDRFSAERTGGSVSTLTIQRTQQEDSAVYLCASSSQTSVGEQFFGPGTRLTVL.

The chain recombines TRBV9 with TRBJ2-1, with 7 nucleotides matching TRBD1. The V and J ends lost 0 bases and 2 bases, in that order; junction bases with no gene match: 5. CDR1 SGDLS and CDR2 YYNGEE come from the germline V gene. This CDR3 region has 16 residues. CDR3 region: CASSVEGTAPYNEQFF. The CDR3, as DNA: TGTGCCAGCAGCGTAGAAGGGACAGCACCCTACAATGAGCAGTTCTTC.

The rearrangement uses TRBV6-5 and TRBJ1-5; TRBD1 might be the D (5 bases). Trimming pared 4 bases from V and 1 base from J, leaving 5 bases between. This CDR3 contains 13 residues. Looked up from germline, CDR1 is MNHEY and CDR2 is SVGAGI. The CDR3 spells CASSWGSNQPQHF. CDR3 nucleotide sequence: TGTGCCAGCAGTTGGGGCAGCAATCAGCCCCAGCATTTT.

The rearrangement joins TRBV9 to TRBJ2-7; TRBD1 might be the D (6 bases). Deletions cut 0 bases from V and 6 bases from J, with 16 bases between. The germline V gene has CDR1 SGDLS and CDR2 YYNGEE. The CDR3 consists of 15 residues. The CDR3 region is CASSVGQGHTGEQYF. CDR3 nucleotides: TGTGCCAGCAGCGTAGGGCAGGGGCATACGGGCGAGCAGTACTTC.

V usage is TRBV6-5 and J usage is TRBJ2-3; 11 positions agree with TRBD2. V was clipped by 6 bases and J by 8 bases; unmatched bases: 10. CDR1 is MNHEY, CDR2 SVGAGI, per germline. The CDR3 extends over 15 amino acids. The CDR3 DNA follows: TGTGCCAGCAGATCCCTAGCGGGAGGTATGATTACGCAGTATTTT. It codes for CASRSLAGGMITQYF.

The chain recombines TRBV6-5 with TRBJ1-5; 8 positions match TRBD1. Trimming removed 2 bases from V and 4 bases from J; junction bases left unmatched: 4. CDR3 length: 15 residues. The V gene's germline CDR1 is MNHEY and CDR2 SVGAGI. The CDR3 protein is CASSYDRGPNQPQHF. In nucleotides, the CDR3 is TGTGCCAGCAGTTACGACAGGGGCCCTAATCAGCCCCAGCATTTT.

This chain joins TRBV5-8 and TRBJ2-5; 8 bases are shared with TRBD1. Germline CDR1 SGHTS, CDR2 YDEGEE. This CDR3 comprises 16 residues. V was clipped by 4 bases and J by 4 bases; unmatched bases: 12. As DNA, the CDR3 is TGTGCCAGCAGCACAGGACAGGGCTACCTCCCAGAGACCCAGTACTTC. It yields the protein CASSTGQGYLPETQYF.

The V and J genes are TRBV30 and TRBJ2-3; 16 bases are a match to TRBD2. The V gene end was trimmed by 4 bases and the J gene end by 4 bases; junction bases not matched to a gene: 5. The CDR3 spans 16 residues. The germline V gene encodes CDR1 GTSNPN and CDR2 SVGIG (reference sequence). Here the CDR3 reads CAWTMGLAGGPDTQYF. CDR3 bases: TGTGCCTGGACCATGGGACTAGCGGGAGGGCCAGATACGCAGTATTTT. Full variable domain (missing parts from reference TRBV30 and TRBJ2-3): SQTIHQWPATLVQPVGSPLSLECTVEGTSNPNLYWYRQAAGRGLQLLFYSVGIGQISSEVPQNLSASRPQDRQFILSSKKLLLSDSGFYLCAWTMGLAGGPDTQYFGPGTRLTVL.

V gene TRBV29-1 combines with J gene TRBJ1-4, with D tentatively TRBD1 (6 bases). With 4 bases removed from V and 4 bases from J, the gap between germline ends came to 13 bases. CDR3 length equals 14 residues. Germline V gene data show CDR1 as SQVTM and CDR2 as ANQGSEA. CDR3 in amino acids: CSVGGGPVNEKLFF. The CDR3 nucleotides read TGCAGCGTTGGGGGGGGGCCAGTTAATGAAAAACTGTTTTTT.

V gene TRBV19 combines with J gene TRBJ1-5, with TRBD1 as a possible D gene (5 bases). Deletions cut 3 bases from V and 5 bases from J, with 11 bases between. The CDR3 consists of 14 residues. CDR1 and CDR2 (germline): LNHDA, SQIVND (reference sequence). In DNA, the CDR3 is TGTGCCAGTAGTATCCGGGACTATGATCAGCCCCAGCATTTT. Translating it yields CASSIRDYDQPQHF.

The chain couples TRBV7-9 to TRBJ1-2, with D maybe TRBD1 (5 bases). V lost 3 bases to trimming and J lost 3 bases, with 8 bases between them. Germline CDR1 reads SEHNR; CDR2 reads FQNEAQ (reference sequence). The CDR3 runs to 13 residues. In nucleotides, the CDR3 is TGTGCCAGCAGCTTGGACATAGACTATGGCTACACCTTC. This encodes CASSLDIDYGYTF.

V and J are TRBV6-1 and TRBJ1-5; TRBD1 agrees at 7 bases. The CDR3 extends over 14 amino acids. J lost 6 bases, V lost 6 bases, and 8 bases had no gene match. The germline V gene encodes CDR1 MNHNS and CDR2 SASEGT. CDR3 region: CASSGLTGPQPQHF. As DNA, the CDR3 is TGTGCCAGCAGCGGGCTGACAGGGCCTCAGCCCCAGCATTTT.

The V gene is TRBV9, the J gene TRBJ2-1; D possibly corresponds to TRBD2 (6 bases). Trimming removed 4 bases from V and 6 bases from J, with 14 bases in between. The CDR3 length is 14 residues. Germline lookup yields CDR1 SGDLS and CDR2 YYNGEE. CDR3 nucleotide sequence: TGTGCCAGCAGCACCGGGAGTGGGAGCAATGAGCAGTTCTTC. The encoded protein is CASSTGSGSNEQFF. Looking up the rest from reference TRBV9 and TRBJ2-1 gives the full variable domain: DSGVTQTPKHLITATGQRVTLRCSPRSGDLSVYWYQQSLDQGLQFLIQYYNGEERAKGNILERFSAQQFPDLHSELNLSSLELGDSALYFCASSTGSGSNEQFFGPGTRLTVL.

This clone was recorded once. The V and J genes are TRBV19 and TRBJ1-5, with TRBD1 matching over 7 bases. Germline CDR1 and CDR2: LNHDA and SQIVND (reference sequence). The CDR3 contains 16 residues. Unmatched junction bases numbered 7, after V lost 5 bases and J lost 0 bases. CDR3 sequence: CASSETGSRSNQPQHF. In DNA form, the CDR3 reads TGTGCCAGTAGTGAGACAGGGAGTCGTAGCAATCAGCCCCAGCATTTT.

In its sample, this clone was seen many times. The gene calls are TRBV6-1 and TRBJ1-2, with D hard to call. The CDR3 spans 13 residues. Trimming cost V 1 base and J 7 bases, with 10 bases left between them. The germline V gene encodes CDR1 MNHNS and CDR2 SASEGT. The CDR3 is CASSEGMGGGYTF. CDR3 DNA sequence: TGTGCCAGCAGTGAAGGTATGGGAGGTGGCTACACCTTC.

V usage is TRBV11-3 and J usage is TRBJ1-4; 7 bases line up with TRBD1. The CDR3 covers 15 residues. The V segment lost 7 bases and the J segment 5 bases; nucleotides outside the gene matches: 10. Germline V gives CDR1 SGHNT, CDR2 YENEEA. The CDR3 DNA follows: TGTGCCAGCACTCCAATCGGCAGGGGGAATGAAAAACTGTTTTTT. Amino acid sequence: CASTPIGRGNEKLFF.

J is TRBJ1-2 and V is TRBV28, with TRBD1 matching over 9 bases. V dropped 2 bases and J dropped 1; count of bases not matched to a gene: 5. Germline V gene sequence: CDR1 MDHEN, CDR2 SYDVKM. This CDR3 comprises 16 residues. The CDR3 DNA follows: TGTGCCAGCAGTTTAATAGTGACAGGGGGTAACTATGGCTACACCTTC. This sequence encodes CASSLIVTGGNYGYTF.

Details on this clone: The junction departs from the called germline gene at one end, perhaps through a read error. V is TRBV7-7 and J is TRBJ2-3; 13 bases fit TRBD2. Germline V gives CDR1 SSHAT, CDR2 FNYEAQ (reference sequence). The CDR3 has 15 amino acids. The chain's CDR3 is CASSLGLAGNDTQYF. Here the CDR3 DNA reads TGTGCTAGCAGCCTGGGACTAGCGGGAAACGATACGCAGTATTTT. Using reference TRBV7-7 and TRBJ2-3 for the parts outside the CDR3, the full variable domain is GAGVSQSPRYKVTKRGQDVTLRCDPISSHATLYWYQQALGQGPEFLTYFNYEAQPDKSGLPSDRFSAERPEGSISTLTIQRTEQRDSAMYRCASSLGLAGNDTQYFGPGTRLTVL.

The genes are TRBV28 and TRBJ1-1; D perhaps matches TRBD1 (6 bases). CDR3 length: 14 amino acids. Germline V CDR1 and CDR2: MDHEN, SYDVKM. The V gene lost 6 bases and the J gene lost 3 bases, with 14 bases spanning the gap. The CDR3 region is CASRVTGQDTEAFF. Written as DNA, the CDR3 is TGTGCCAGCAGAGTTACAGGGCAGGACACTGAAGCTTTCTTT.

The chain joins TRBV5-1 to TRBJ2-7, with TRBD2 matching 12 bases. The junction had 6 bases not matched to a gene; V was cut back by 1 base and J by 4 bases. This CDR3 is 16 amino acids long. Germline CDR1 reads SGHRS; CDR2 reads YFSETQ. The CDR3 loop is CASSLSTSGSGYEQYF. CDR3 coding DNA: TGCGCCAGCAGCTTGTCGACTAGCGGGAGTGGATACGAGCAGTACTTC.

Only one count was recorded for this clone. The chain carries TRBV5-1 and TRBJ1-2; no clear D gene. The CDR3 is 15 amino acids. Germline V CDR1 and CDR2: SGHRS, YFSETQ. The V gene lost 0 bases and the J gene lost 3 bases, with 12 bases spanning the gap. The CDR3 sequence: CASSLEPGDYYGYTF. For the CDR3, the DNA is TGCGCCAGCAGCTTGGAACCGGGAGACTACTATGGCTACACCTTC.

The V and J genes are TRBV29-1 and TRBJ2-1; 10 nucleotides line up with TRBD2. CDR1 SQVTM and CDR2 ANQGSEA come from the germline V gene. The CDR3 has 18 residues. V gave up 7 bases and J gave up 5 bases; unmatched junction bases: 20. CDR3 residues: CSADGGLAGVLSDNEQFF. As DNA, the CDR3 is TGCAGCGCCGATGGGGGGCTAGCGGGAGTCCTCTCTGACAATGAGCAGTTCTTC.

This clone was counted a single time. DNA of the CDR3: TGTGCCAGCAGCCGTTCAGGGGGCCGGGAAGCTTTCTTT. Translation gives CASSRSGGREAFF. The V call is TRBV27, the J call TRBJ1-1; TRBD1 agrees at 8 bases. Unmatched junction bases numbered 8, after V lost 6 bases and J lost 8 bases. From germline, CDR1 is MNHEY and CDR2 SMNVEV (reference sequence). CDR3 size: 13 residues.

The rearrangement joins TRBV27 to TRBJ2-1, with D maybe TRBD1 (5 bases). Germline lookup yields CDR1 MNHEY and CDR2 SMNVEV (reference sequence). V was clipped by 2 bases and J by 7 bases, with 12 bases between them. The CDR3 totals 14 residues. CDR3 amino acids: CASSLLVGENEQFF. The DNA for the CDR3 is TGTGCCAGCAGTTTACTTGTAGGGGAAAATGAGCAGTTCTTC.

The gene calls are TRBV27 and TRBJ2-1; 8 bases align to TRBD1. The trim removed 6 bases at V and 6 bases at J, leaving 4 bases unmatched. This CDR3 has 13 amino acids. Germline values: CDR1 MNHEY, CDR2 SMNVEV (reference sequence). The CDR3 bases are TGTGCCAGCAGCGATACAGGGGGCAATGAGCAGTTCTTC. This encodes CASSDTGGNEQFF.